This T cell receptor (beta chain) was documented in a study of T cells in Graves' hyperthyroidism and ophthalmopathy. Using approximately 10 ml of fresh peripheral blood, PBMCs were prepared. RNA transcripts served as the template for amplifying TCR beta CDR3 regions. The HTBI primer set served for first-round RT-PCR of the TCR CDR3. Each CDR3 protein gets one entry after TCRdb re-called the multiplex PCR reads with MiXCR. This table has 300,000 or so distinct CDR3 sequences, 21% appearing once. The sample comprised blood. The receptor was derived from a woman aged 45-65 years with Graves' hyperthyroidism.

CDR3 nucleotides: TGTGCCAGCAGTCGCTCCCGCACAGAGCCGTCCTACGAGCAGTACTTC. It encodes CASSRSRTEPSYEQYF. V is TRBV28 and J is TRBJ2-7; unclear D gene. V was cut by 5 bases and J by 1 base, with 18 bases left in between. Germline V gene sequence: CDR1 MDHEN, CDR2 SYDVKM. This CDR3 is built from 16 residues. Using reference TRBV28 and TRBJ2-7 for the parts outside the CDR3, the full variable domain is DVKVTQSSRYLVKRTGEKVFLECVQDMDHENMFWYRQDPGLGLRLIYFSYDVKMKEKGDIPEGYSVSREKKERFSLILESASTNQTSMYLCASSRSRTEPSYEQYFGPGTRLTVT.